This TCR beta chain originates from a study of T-cell reconstitution after alpha-beta-depleted transplantation in children. Notes on the study in general: From newly produced T cells came most of the T-cell counts and diversity one year after transplant.

A remark on this clonotype: Antigen: not known.

The authors prepared the TCRbeta library with unique molecular identifiers. TCRdb called the PCR reads again in MiXCR, with one record for every CDR3 protein. Seen here are 440,000 or so distinct CDR3 sequences, 43% observed once, and the top ten hold roughly 27%. Losses at the gene ends were 4 bases for V and 6 bases for J; bases not matched to a gene: 3. This CDR3 is built from 12 residues. The sample in question was PBMCs, obtained before TCRalphabeta/CD19-depleted stem cell transplant. The V call is TRBV12-3 or TRBV12-4, the J call TRBJ2-7, with 7 bases aligning to TRBD1. This receptor was taken from a girl aged 2 to 9 with aplastic anemia, due to receive a stem cell transplant. The CDR3 region has the DNA TGTGCCAGCAGTTGGGGACAGTCCGAGCAGTACTTC. It yields the protein CASSWGQSEQYF.